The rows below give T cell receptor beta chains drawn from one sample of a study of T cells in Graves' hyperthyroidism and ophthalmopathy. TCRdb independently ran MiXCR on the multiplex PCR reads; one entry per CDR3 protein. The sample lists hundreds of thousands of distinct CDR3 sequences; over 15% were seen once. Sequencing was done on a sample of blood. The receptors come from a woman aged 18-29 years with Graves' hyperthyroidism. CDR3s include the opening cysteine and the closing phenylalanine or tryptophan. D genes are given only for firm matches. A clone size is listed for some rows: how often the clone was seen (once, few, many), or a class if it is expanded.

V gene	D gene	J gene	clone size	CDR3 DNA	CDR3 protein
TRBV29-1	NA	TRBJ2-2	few	TGCAGCGTTAAAAGGGGCACCGGGGAGCTGTTTTTT	CSVKRGTGELFF
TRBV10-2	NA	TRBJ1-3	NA	TGCGCCAGCAGGAAAACAGGGACGGGAAACACCATATATTTT	CASRKTGTGNTIYF
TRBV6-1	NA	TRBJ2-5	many	TGTGCCAGCAGCTCGGGACTCTCCAAAGAGACCCAGTACTTC	CASSSGLSKETQYF
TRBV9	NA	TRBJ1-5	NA	TGTGCCAGCAGCGTAGATGGACAGAACAATCAGCCCCAGCATTTT	CASSVDGQNNQPQHF
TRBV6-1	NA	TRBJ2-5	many	TGTGCCAGCAGTAAAACAGTGGTGGAGACCCAGTACTTC	CASSKTVVETQYF
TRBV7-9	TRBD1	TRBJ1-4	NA	TGTGCCAGCAGCGCCCGTGGGACAGTTAATGAAAAACTGTTTTTT	CASSARGTVNEKLFF
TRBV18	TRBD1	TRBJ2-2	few	TGTGCCAGCTCACTCCGGGACAGGATTGACACCGGGGAGCTGTTTTTT	CASSLRDRIDTGELFF
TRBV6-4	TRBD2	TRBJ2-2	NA	TGTGCCAGCAGAGGGGACGCGGGGGGCACCGGGGAGCTGTTTTTT	CASRGDAGGTGELFF
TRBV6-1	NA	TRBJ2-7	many	TGTGCCAGCAGTGAAGCTTGGGTCCCCTACGAGCAGTACTTC	CASSEAWVPYEQYF
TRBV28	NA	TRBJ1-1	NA	TGTGCCAGCAGCCCGAATTCCGGGACACAGAACACTGAAGCTTTCTTT	CASSPNSGTQNTEAFF
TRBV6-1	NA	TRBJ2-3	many	TGTGCCAGCATGGGGCTTTGGGGGGGCACAGATACGCAGTATTTT	CASMGLWGGTDTQYF
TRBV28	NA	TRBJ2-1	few	TGTGCCAGCAGTTTCTCTCCCGTGTACAATGAGCAGTTCTTC	CASSFSPVYNEQFF
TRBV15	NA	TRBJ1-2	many	TGTGCCACCAGCAGAGCTGCTAACTATGGCTACACCTTC	CATSRAANYGYTF
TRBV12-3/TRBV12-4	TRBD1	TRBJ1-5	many	TGTGCCAGCAGCATTAGACAGGGGCTCAATCAGCCCCAGCATTTT	CASSIRQGLNQPQHF
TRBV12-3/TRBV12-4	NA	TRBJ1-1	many	TGTGCCAGCAGTTTTAAATCTGGGGGCGATGAAGCTTTCTTT	CASSFKSGGDEAFF
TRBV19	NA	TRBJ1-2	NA	TGTGCCAGTAACCAACCCCGGGACGGAGAAAATGGCTACACCTTC	CASNQPRDGENGYTF